The clone carrying this T cell receptor beta chain was recorded at least ten times. The read ends 3 residues before the CDR3 terminus; that terminus is restored from the germline J gene. Repertoires were generated with immunoSEQ multiplex PCR, while TCRdb's copy carries only in-frame clones and drops some. Listed for the sample are approximately 64,000 clones, none seen a single time. The junction had 2 bases not matched to a gene; V was cut back by 3 bases and J by 3 bases. The V gene's germline CDR1 is SEHNR and CDR2 FQNEAQ (reference sequence). CDR3 length: 15 amino acids. This record belongs to a study of T cell clonality in common variable immunodeficiency.

The clonotype comes from a person aged 18 to 75 in good health. The J gene is TRBJ2-1, the V gene TRBV7-9; 10 nucleotides line up with TRBD2. The sequencing input was peripheral blood mononuclear cells. The chain's CDR3 is CASSFSGRVYNEQFF. Incomplete CDR3 DNA: TGTGCCAGCAGCTTCAGCGGGAGGGTCTACAATGAG.